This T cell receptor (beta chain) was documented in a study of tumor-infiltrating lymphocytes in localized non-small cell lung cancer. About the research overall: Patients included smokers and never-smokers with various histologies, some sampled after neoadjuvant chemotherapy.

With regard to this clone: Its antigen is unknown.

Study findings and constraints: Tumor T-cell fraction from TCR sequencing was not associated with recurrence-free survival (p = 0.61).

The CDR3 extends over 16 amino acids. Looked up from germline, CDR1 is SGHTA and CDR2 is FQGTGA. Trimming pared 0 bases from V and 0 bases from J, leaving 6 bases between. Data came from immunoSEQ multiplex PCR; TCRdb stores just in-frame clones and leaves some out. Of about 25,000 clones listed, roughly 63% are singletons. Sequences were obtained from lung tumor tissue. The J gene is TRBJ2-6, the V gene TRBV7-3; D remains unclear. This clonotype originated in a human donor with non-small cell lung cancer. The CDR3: CASSLTSGSGANVLTF. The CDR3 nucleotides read TGTGCCAGCAGCTTAACGTCCGGCTCTGGGGCCAACGTCCTGACTTTC.